These 20 T cell receptor beta chains originate from one sample sequenced in a study of blood T cell repertoires in COVID-19. This table comes from immunoSEQ multiplex PCR, and its TCRdb copy is limited to in-frame clones, with some not included. The sample holds around 30,000 clones, 80% to 90% seen once. Sequenced sample: peripheral blood. The receptors shown here come from a human donor in a cohort sampled during active COVID-19. The donor label of this sample is uncertain.

The chain combines TRBV19 with TRBJ1-3; D might be TRBD1 (5 bases). There are 13 residues in the CDR3. CDR1 is LNHDA and CDR2 is SQIVND in the germline V gene (reference sequence). The V end lost 7 bases, the J end lost 4 bases, and 11 bases lay between the germline ends. This CDR3 reads CASTGGLGNTIYF. CDR3 sequence (DNA): TGTGCCAGTACGGGGGGTCTCGGAAACACCATATATTTT.

V gene TRBV27 combines with J gene TRBJ1-5; tentative D call: TRBD1 (5 bases). In germline, CDR1 is MNHEY, CDR2 SMNVEV (reference sequence). This CDR3 contains 17 residues. V shed 2 bases and J shed 1 base, with 15 bases lying between them. The CDR3 nucleotides read TGTGCCAGCAGTTTAGGGCCAGGGCTGATGAGCAATCAGCCCCAGCATTTT. Translated: CASSLGPGLMSNQPQHF.

The gene calls are TRBV28 and TRBJ2-7; tentative D call: TRBD2 (5 bases). Trimming left V 5 bases short and J 3 bases short, with 17 bases between. CDR3 length: 15 residues. Germline V gene sequence: CDR1 MDHEN, CDR2 SYDVKM. The CDR3 DNA follows: TGTGCCAGCAGTCCTTTGACCGGGGTGGGCTACGAGCAGTACTTC. Protein product: CASSPLTGVGYEQYF. Full variable domain (outside the CDR3, taken from reference TRBV28 and TRBJ2-7): DVKVTQSSRYLVKRTGEKVFLECVQDMDHENMFWYRQDPGLGLRLIYFSYDVKMKEKGDIPEGYSVSREKKERFSLILESASTNQTSMYLCASSPLTGVGYEQYFGPGTRLTVT.

The J gene is TRBJ2-5, the V gene TRBV6-5; TRBD2 might be the D (6 bases). Trimming cost V 6 bases and J 7 bases, with 12 bases left between them. This CDR3 contains 12 residues. Germline V CDR1 and CDR2: MNHEY, SVGAGI. The CDR3 DNA sequence: TGTGCCAGCAGCAGACTAGACGGGACCCAGTACTTC. Translation: CASSRLDGTQYF.

J is TRBJ2-7 and V is TRBV5-5; 7 bases fit TRBD2. The CDR3 has 17 amino acids. The germline V gene encodes CDR1 SGHKS and CDR2 YYEKEE (reference sequence). With 4 bases clipped from V and 1 base from J, the junction kept 14 bases outside the gene matches. CDR3 amino acids: CASSLLASGTTSYEQYF. The CDR3 region has the DNA TGTGCCAGCAGCCTACTAGCTAGCGGAACAACATCCTACGAGCAGTACTTC.

J is TRBJ1-2 and V is TRBV25-1; D is undetermined. Germline lookup yields CDR1 MGHDK and CDR2 SYGVNS. Trimming removed 3 bases at V and 8 bases at J, with 13 bases between. CDR3 size: 13 residues. The CDR3 reads CASSDGSNWGYTF. The CDR3, as DNA: TGTGCCAGCAGTGACGGGTCAAACTGGGGCTACACCTTC.

The V gene is TRBV19, the J gene TRBJ2-1; tentative D call: TRBD1 (6 bases). The germline V and J ends were trimmed by 3 bases and 2 bases, with 8 bases remaining between them. CDR1 LNHDA and CDR2 SQIVND come from the germline V gene (reference sequence). The CDR3 is made up of 14 amino acids. CDR3 nucleotide sequence: TGTGCCAGTAGTATCAGGGGTGCCTACAATGAGCAGTTCTTC. The encoded protein is CASSIRGAYNEQFF.

The V and J genes are TRBV6-5 and TRBJ2-2, with D maybe TRBD1 (5 bases). V was trimmed by 5 bases and J by 0 bases, leaving 7 bases between them. From germline, CDR1 is MNHEY and CDR2 SVGAGI. The length of the CDR3 is 14 residues. The CDR3 sequence: CASSTTANTGELFF. The CDR3 DNA is TGTGCCAGCAGTACGACAGCGAACACCGGGGAGCTGTTTTTT.

As for this clone: Additional DNA sequences in this sample encode the identical CDR3. The chain uses TRBV5-6 and TRBJ2-5, with 8 bases fitting TRBD2. In germline, CDR1 is SGHDT, CDR2 YYEEEE. J gave up 4 bases and V 2 bases, and 1 base lay outside the gene matches. This CDR3 has 13 amino acids. The CDR3: CASSFGGAETQYF. The DNA of the CDR3 is TGTGCCAGCAGCTTCGGGGGGGCAGAGACCCAGTACTTC.

The chain has TRBV7-2 and TRBJ2-3; D perhaps matches TRBD1 (6 bases). Germline values: CDR1 SGHTA, CDR2 FQGNSA. The CDR3 totals 14 residues. Trimming left V 2 bases short and J 4 bases short, with 10 bases between. For the CDR3, the DNA is TGTGCCAGCAGCTTACAGGGGTTGGCAGATACGCAGTATTTT. Translating gives CASSLQGLADTQYF.

The chain carries TRBV19 and TRBJ2-3; tentatively, D is TRBD2 (6 bases). The CDR3 totals 14 residues. Trimming pared 5 bases from V and 7 bases from J, leaving 16 bases between. In germline, CDR1 is LNHDA, CDR2 SQIVND (reference sequence). Written as DNA, the CDR3 is TGTGCCAGTAGTCAAGGGGACTCATATAATACGCAGTATTTT. It is translated as CASSQGDSYNTQYF.

This rearrangement joins TRBV9 to TRBJ2-3; 10 nucleotides align to TRBD2. Germline CDR1 SGDLS, CDR2 YYNGEE. V lost 4 bases, J lost 6 bases, and 11 bases stayed unmatched. There are 16 residues in the CDR3. This chain's CDR3 is CASSPRGSGGLDTQYF. As DNA, the CDR3 is TGTGCCAGCAGCCCTCGGGGTAGCGGGGGGCTGGATACGCAGTATTTT.

The chain links TRBV29-1 to TRBJ1-2; TRBD1 aligns across 8 bases. With 6 bases clipped from V and 0 bases from J, the junction kept 12 bases outside the gene matches. Germline-derived CDR1 and CDR2 are SQVTM and ANQGSEA. This CDR3 spans 16 amino acids. For the CDR3, the DNA is TGCAGCGTCAACCGACAGGGGCGGTCGTCTAACTATGGCTACACCTTC. It is translated as CSVNRQGRSSNYGYTF.

The chain is built from TRBV10-3 and TRBJ1-1; the D is unclear. Looked up from germline, CDR1 is ENHRY and CDR2 is SYGVKD. Between the trimmed V and J ends, which lost 0 bases and 1 base, there was a span of 9 bases. There are 15 residues in the CDR3. The CDR3 DNA sequence: TGTGCCATCAGTGAGTCCTCCACACCGAACACTGAAGCTTTCTTT. Amino acid sequence: CAISESSTPNTEAFF.

This clone was seen just once. The V call is TRBV7-9, the J call TRBJ1-3, with D hard to call. V was trimmed by 0 bases and J by 0 bases, leaving 9 bases between them. Germline V gene data show CDR1 as SEHNR and CDR2 as FQNEAQ (reference sequence). The CDR3 consists of 16 residues. The CDR3 here is CASSLANSSSGNTIYF. DNA of the CDR3: TGTGCCAGCAGCTTAGCGAACAGTTCCTCTGGAAACACCATATATTTT.

The rearrangement links TRBV11-2 to TRBJ2-1; tentative D call: TRBD2 (6 bases). The germline V gene encodes CDR1 SGHAT and CDR2 FQNNGV. The germline V and J ends were trimmed by 0 bases and 7 bases, with 13 bases remaining between them. This CDR3 has 15 amino acids. The CDR3 here is CASSLDSSGRNEQFF. The CDR3 DNA is TGTGCCAGCAGCTTAGATTCGTCAGGGAGGAATGAGCAGTTCTTC.

The CDR3 nucleotides read TGTGCCAGCAGTTACCTTGGGGGCACCCAAGAGACCCAGTACTTC. Protein product: CASSYLGGTQETQYF. This sequence joins TRBV6-5 and TRBJ2-5, with TRBD1 as a possible D gene (6 bases). Between the trimmed V and J ends, which lost 2 bases and 1 base, there was a span of 11 bases. This CDR3 has 15 amino acids. The germline CDR1 and CDR2 sequences are MNHEY and SVGAGI.

This chain uses TRBV5-1 with TRBJ1-1, with D tentatively TRBD1 (6 bases). The CDR3 runs to 14 residues. Germline V CDR1 and CDR2: SGHRS, YFSETQ. V was clipped by 0 bases and J by 5 bases, with 11 bases between them. CDR3 coding DNA: TGCGCCAGCAGCTTGGACAGGGTAGGGACTGAAGCTTTCTTT. Translating gives CASSLDRVGTEAFF.

This chain uses TRBV6-4 with TRBJ1-1; D may be TRBD1 (5 bases). Between the trimmed V and J ends, which lost 5 bases and 6 bases, there was a span of 13 bases. The CDR3 loop spans 13 amino acids. The V gene's germline CDR1 is MRHNA and CDR2 SNTAGT. This chain's CDR3 is CASSNYQGSEAFF. The CDR3, as DNA: TGTGCCAGCAGTAACTACCAGGGATCTGAAGCTTTCTTT.

The genes are TRBV5-4 and TRBJ1-1; 11 positions agree with TRBD1. CDR3 length equals 16 residues. V trimming: 4 bases; J trimming: 5 bases; junction bases outside the gene matches: 10. Germline CDR1 SGHNT, CDR2 YYREEE (reference sequence). The CDR3 sequence: CASSALTGQGETEAFF. DNA for the CDR3: TGTGCCAGCAGCGCCCTGACGGGACAGGGGGAGACTGAAGCTTTCTTT.